Each of the 21 T cell receptor beta chains below was sequenced from the same sample in a study of blood T cell repertoires in COVID-19. Clones were sequenced by immunoSEQ multiplex PCR, and TCRdb holds only the in-frame ones, with some missing. The sample shows around 250,000 clones, around 78% of them seen only once. The specimen was peripheral blood. The receptors were sampled from a man in his sixties who had recovered from COVID-19.

This sequence joins TRBV7-9 and TRBJ1-5; 7 bases agree with TRBD1. V lost 5 bases and J lost 4; bases outside the gene matches: 5. There are 14 residues in the CDR3. Germline CDR1 and CDR2: SEHNR and FQNEAQ (reference sequence). In DNA, the CDR3 is TGTGCCAGCAGCCAAGACAGGGTAAATCAGCCCCAGCATTTT. Translated: CASSQDRVNQPQHF. The whole variable domain, remainder taken from reference TRBV7-9 and TRBJ1-5, is DTGVSQNPRHKITKRGQNVTFRCDPISEHNRLYWYRQTLGQGPEFLTYFQNEAQLEKSRLLSDRFSAERPKGSFSTLEIQRTEQGDSAMYLCASSQDRVNQPQHFGDGTRLSIL.

This rearrangement joins TRBV19 to TRBJ2-6; tentative D call: TRBD1 (6 bases). There are 16 residues in the CDR3. Per germline, CDR1 LNHDA and CDR2 SQIVND (reference sequence). V dropped 1 base and J dropped 0 bases, with 7 bases sitting between them. CDR3 amino acids: CASSIARGSGANVLTF. Written as DNA, the CDR3 is TGTGCCAGTAGTATAGCCAGGGGCTCTGGGGCCAACGTCCTGACTTTC.

The chain has TRBV19 and TRBJ2-1, with TRBD2 identical over 12 bases. CDR3 length equals 13 residues. The V gene's germline CDR1 is LNHDA and CDR2 SQIVND (reference sequence). The V gene end was trimmed by 4 bases and the J gene end by 13 bases; junction bases not matched to a gene: 5. CDR3 sequence reads: CASSKASGREQFF. CDR3 nucleotide sequence: TGTGCCAGTAGTAAAGCTAGCGGGAGGGAACAGTTCTTC.

The genes are TRBV6-5 and TRBJ1-2, with D perhaps matching TRBD1 (6 bases). CDR3 length: 16 residues. Trimming removed 0 bases from V and 3 bases from J, with 14 bases in between. Germline V lookup: CDR1 MNHEY, CDR2 SVGAGI. For the CDR3, the DNA is TGTGCCAGCAGTTACTCGATCGGCTACAGGGACTATGGCTACACCTTC. Protein product: CASSYSIGYRDYGYTF.

This clone was observed a few times. The genes are TRBV3-1 (or the pseudogene TRBV3-2) and TRBJ2-2, with 9 positions matching TRBD1. The junction had 6 bases not matched to a gene; V was cut back by 3 bases and J by 7 bases. This CDR3 has 15 residues. Per the germline V gene, CDR1 is LGHDT and CDR2 is YNNKEL (reference sequence). In DNA, the CDR3 is TGTGCCAGCAGCCAGGTACAGGGGGCTGGCGGGGAGCTGTTTTTT. Its protein product is CASSQVQGAGGELFF.

This clone was recorded a few times. CDR3 protein: CASSQEGDRSGRVYEQYF. The CDR3 DNA sequence: TGCGCCAGCAGCCAAGAAGGGGATCGGAGCGGGAGGGTATACGAGCAGTACTTC. The J gene is TRBJ2-7, the V gene TRBV4-1, with 10 bases fitting TRBD2. The CDR3 length is 18 residues. Trimming at V came to 0 bases and at J to 4 bases, leaving 12 bases not matched to a gene. The germline V gene encodes CDR1 MGHRA and CDR2 YSYEKL.

The chain is built from TRBV2 and TRBJ2-2; D not resolved. Germline V gene lookup returns CDR1 SNHLY and CDR2 FYNNEI. This CDR3 is 15 amino acids long. V was trimmed by 3 bases and J by 1 base, leaving 9 bases between them. CDR3 region: CASSDAQRNTGELFF. The CDR3 region has the DNA TGTGCCAGCAGTGACGCCCAGCGGAACACCGGGGAGCTGTTTTTT.

V and J are TRBV19 and TRBJ2-3; D is possibly TRBD2 (6 bases). Trimming shortened V by 3 bases and J by 1 base, and 17 bases separated the two germline ends. Germline assignment: CDR1 LNHDA and CDR2 SQIVND (reference sequence). The CDR3 spans 17 residues. For the CDR3, the DNA is TGTGCCAGTAGTATTGGTCGGAGGGCGGGGCGCACAGATACGCAGTATTTT. Amino acid sequence: CASSIGRRAGRTDTQYF. Looking up the rest from reference TRBV19 and TRBJ2-3 gives the full variable domain: DGGITQSPKYLFRKEGQNVTLSCEQNLNHDAMYWYRQDPGQGLRLIYYSQIVNDFQKGDIAEGYSVSREKKESFPLTVTSAQKNPTAFYLCASSIGRRAGRTDTQYFGPGTRLTVL.

The rearrangement uses TRBV7-9 and TRBJ2-5; 7 bases map to TRBD1. CDR1 and CDR2 (germline): SEHNR, FQNEAQ (reference sequence). The CDR3 consists of 14 residues. V lost 1 base and J lost 5; bases outside the gene matches: 4. CDR3 nucleotides: TGTGCCAGCAGCTTAGGGGACAGATGGGAGACCCAGTACTTC. Translating gives CASSLGDRWETQYF. Full variable domain (missing parts from reference TRBV7-9 and TRBJ2-5): DTGVSQNPRHKITKRGQNVTFRCDPISEHNRLYWYRQTLGQGPEFLTYFQNEAQLEKSRLLSDRFSAERPKGSFSTLEIQRTEQGDSAMYLCASSLGDRWETQYFGPGTRLLVL.

Concerning this clone: One end of the junction varies from germline; a read error may be responsible. The V and J genes are TRBV7-7 and TRBJ2-7; weak D call: TRBD1 (8 bases). CDR1 and CDR2 from the germline V gene are SSHAT and FNYEAQ (reference sequence). CDR3 length equals 15 residues. Written as DNA, the CDR3 is TGTGCTAGCAGCCGGGGGGCAGGGGGCCTCTACGAGCAGTACTTC. It encodes CASSRGAGGLYEQYF.

The chain carries TRBV7-2 and TRBJ2-6; 8 nucleotides agree with TRBD1. This CDR3 contains 18 residues. CDR1 is SGHTA and CDR2 is FQGNSA in the germline V gene. Germline trimming cut 0 bases from V and 1 base from J; bases unmatched to any gene: 5. The CDR3 region has the DNA TGTGCCAGCAGCTTAGCGGCAGGGGGCGTATCTGGGGCCAACGTCCTGACTTTC. This gives the protein CASSLAAGGVSGANVLTF. Combining the CDR3 with reference TRBV7-2 and TRBJ2-6 gives the whole variable domain GAGVSQSPSNKVTEKGKDVELRCDPISGHTALYWYRQSLGQGLEFLIYFQGNSAPDKSGLPSDRFSAERTGGSVSTLTIQRTQQEDSAVYLCASSLAAGGVSGANVLTFGAGSRLTVL.

The chain couples TRBV6-5 to TRBJ1-3; D uncertain. The CDR3 extends over 15 amino acids. Trimming pared 8 bases from V and 4 bases from J, leaving 18 bases between. CDR1 and CDR2 (germline): MNHEY, SVGAGI. CDR3 protein: CASWERETSGNTIYF. In DNA, the CDR3 is TGTGCCAGCTGGGAGAGGGAAACCTCAGGAAACACCATATATTTT.

The V and J genes are TRBV5-1 and TRBJ1-2, with 12 bases that match TRBD1. Germline assignment: CDR1 SGHRS and CDR2 YFSETQ. CDR3 length equals 16 residues. Trimming removed 7 bases from V and 6 bases from J; junction bases left unmatched: 13. The CDR3 spells CASRPPPGTGGNGYTF. CDR3 nucleotide sequence: TGCGCCAGCCGACCTCCCCCAGGGACAGGGGGCAATGGCTACACCTTC.

The table lists this clone with many counts. Other DNA sequences within the sample encode an identical CDR3. The CDR3 is CASSLDGRGNTEAFF. DNA of the CDR3: TGCGCCAGCAGCTTGGATGGCAGGGGGAACACTGAAGCTTTCTTT. The chain recombines TRBV5-1 with TRBJ1-1; TRBD1 is a possible D gene (6 bases). CDR3 length equals 15 residues. The germline gives CDR1 SGHRS, CDR2 YFSETQ. Trimming stripped 0 bases from V and 1 base from J, with 10 bases between.

This chain connects TRBV7-9 to TRBJ1-3; perhaps TRBD1 as D (6 bases). Trimming removed 5 bases at V and 0 bases at J, with 14 bases between. The CDR3 extends over 16 amino acids. Germline CDR1 is SEHNR and CDR2 is FQNEAQ (reference sequence). Here the CDR3 DNA reads TGTGCCAGCAGCCCGTTGACAGGTAGCTCTGGAAACACCATATATTTT. Protein sequence: CASSPLTGSSGNTIYF.

This clone was counted between two and nine times. CDR3 protein: CASSPTGTSAYGELFF. Written as DNA, the CDR3 is TGTGCCAGCAGCCCGACCGGGACTAGCGCATACGGGGAGCTGTTTTTT. The chain has TRBV7-9 and TRBJ2-2; TRBD2 matches at 10 bases. This CDR3 comprises 16 residues. Germline CDR1 and CDR2: SEHNR and FQNEAQ (reference sequence). Trimming at V came to 5 bases and at J to 7 bases, leaving 10 bases not matched to a gene.

The chain carries TRBV19 and TRBJ1-3; D unresolved. V lost 8 bases and J lost 0, with 8 bases in between. The CDR3 has 13 amino acids. From germline, CDR1 is LNHDA and CDR2 SQIVND (reference sequence). The CDR3 region is CASGVSSGNTIYF. The DNA for the CDR3 is TGTGCCAGTGGAGTAAGCTCTGGAAACACCATATATTTT.

The chain employs TRBV7-9 and TRBJ2-7; the match to TRBD1 covers 8 bases. V lost 3 bases and J lost 1; bases outside the gene matches: 2. Per the germline V gene, CDR1 is SEHNR and CDR2 is FQNEAQ (reference sequence). The CDR3 consists of 14 residues. CDR3 sequence: CASSLDRASYEQYF. For the CDR3, the DNA is TGTGCCAGCAGCTTGGACAGGGCTTCCTACGAGCAGTACTTC.

The chain couples TRBV6-5 to TRBJ2-5; TRBD1 aligns across 8 bases. The CDR3 spans 14 residues. Germline CDR1 MNHEY, CDR2 SVGAGI. With V trimmed by 5 bases and J by 6 bases, 8 bases remained unmatched. CDR3 amino acids: CASSTGQGGKTQYF. The CDR3 DNA reads as TGTGCCAGCAGTACAGGACAGGGAGGAAAGACCCAGTACTTC.

This rearrangement joins TRBV5-1 to TRBJ1-2; the D is unclear. The germline V gene encodes CDR1 SGHRS and CDR2 YFSETQ. V was pared by 5 bases and J by 2 bases, with 25 bases between. This CDR3 spans 18 amino acids. CDR3 amino acids: CASSFGGRLTSSNYGYTF. The CDR3 DNA sequence: TGCGCCAGCAGTTTTGGAGGGAGGCTAACTTCTTCCAACTATGGCTACACCTTC.

The V and J genes are TRBV3-1 (or the pseudogene TRBV3-2) and TRBJ2-7; TRBD2 might be the D (6 bases). The germline V gene encodes CDR1 LGHDT and CDR2 YNNKEL (reference sequence). V gave up 6 bases and J gave up 2 bases, with 17 bases separating them. The CDR3 spans 15 residues. The CDR3 is CASRKGLLTTYEQYF. The DNA of the CDR3 is TGTGCCAGCAGAAAGGGACTTCTGACTACCTACGAGCAGTACTTC.